The sample holds a few counts of the clone carrying this T cell receptor (beta chain). Germline-derived CDR1 and CDR2 are LNHDA and SQIVND (reference sequence). CDR3 length equals 15 residues. The junction had 3 bases not matched to a gene; V was cut back by 2 bases and J by 2 bases. This sample was taken from a study of blood T cell repertoires in COVID-19. Looking at the study overall: Samples of COVID-19 (acute and convalescent) were obtained from the United States, Italy and Spain. In each case, the material was cDNA or gDNA derived from T cells, B-cell-depleted T cells, or PBMCs.

As processed by the authors: By means of reference gene primer amplification, nucleated cell counts were estimated. Data came from immunoSEQ multiplex PCR; TCRdb stores just in-frame clones and leaves some out. From that table come the V and J calls and clone size; the DNA was used to work out D and trimming. The sample contains some 150,000 clones, about 80% of which appear only once. This receptor was identified in a man aged 55 to 69 with acute or convalescent COVID-19. The rearrangement uses TRBV19 and TRBJ1-2, with TRBD1 identical over 9 bases. Sequencing used peripheral blood. The CDR3 DNA follows: TGTGCCAGTAGTATATCCGGGACAGGGAACTATGGCTACACCTTC. Amino acids: CASSISGTGNYGYTF.